Presented here are 12 T cell receptor beta chains from one specimen sequenced in a study of blood T cell repertoires in COVID-19. Generated by immunoSEQ multiplex PCR, the TCRdb table keeps only in-frame clones and is missing some. This sample has about 80,000 clones; roughly 88% occur once, and the top ten carry approximately 6.7%. Sequencing was carried out using peripheral blood. The source is a woman of 80 years or more with acute or convalescent COVID-19.

This sequence joins TRBV6-1 and TRBJ2-7; D is undetermined. Germline-derived CDR1 and CDR2 are MNHNS and SASEGT. The CDR3 covers 15 residues. The V gene lost 1 base and the J gene lost 0 bases, with 10 bases spanning the gap. The CDR3, as DNA: TGTGCCAGCAGTGAAGTTAGTTTTAGCTCCTACGAGCAGTACTTC. Protein sequence: CASSEVSFSSYEQYF.

V gene TRBV15 combines with J gene TRBJ1-3, with D unresolved. The CDR3 runs to 15 residues. V dropped 0 bases and J dropped 0 bases, with 6 bases sitting between them. The V gene's germline CDR1 is LNHNV and CDR2 YYDKDF (reference sequence). CDR3 protein: CATSRELNSGNTIYF. The CDR3 bases are TGTGCCACCAGCAGAGAACTGAACTCTGGAAACACCATATATTTT.

The rearrangement links TRBV7-2 to TRBJ2-1, with 9 bases lining up with TRBD1. The CDR3 runs 15 residues. The V gene end was trimmed by 1 base and the J gene end by 7 bases; junction bases not matched to a gene: 5. Germline V gene lookup returns CDR1 SGHTA and CDR2 FQGNSA. CDR3 in DNA: TGTGCCAGCAGCTTAGAAGGGACAGGGAGGAATGAGCAGTTCTTC. Amino acid sequence: CASSLEGTGRNEQFF.

The rearrangement uses TRBV4-2 and TRBJ2-3, with 12 bases matching TRBD2. Trimming took 0 bases from V and 4 from J; bases not matched to a gene: 5. The CDR3 loop spans 17 amino acids. Germline CDR1 is LGHNA and CDR2 is YNFKEQ. The DNA of the CDR3 is TGTGCCAGCAGCCAAGACCCTAGCGGGGGGGCCTCAGATACGCAGTATTTT. Its translation: CASSQDPSGGASDTQYF.

V is TRBV7-3 and J is TRBJ2-3; D gene unclear. The CDR3 covers 15 residues. V was pared by 2 bases and J by 4 bases, with 13 bases between. Per the germline V gene, CDR1 is SGHTA and CDR2 is FQGTGA. The CDR3 nucleotides are TGTGCCAGCAGCTTAGGGTACTTGGGCGCAGATACGCAGTATTTT. This gives the protein CASSLGYLGADTQYF. Drawing the rest from reference TRBV7-3 and TRBJ2-3, the complete variable domain is GAGVSQTPSNKVTEKGKYVELRCDPISGHTALYWYRQSLGQGPEFLIYFQGTGAADDSGLPNDRFFAVRPEGSVSTLKIQRTERGDSAVYLCASSLGYLGADTQYFGPGTRLTVL.

The V call is TRBV4-2, the J call TRBJ1-2, with D unresolved. V lost 0 bases and J 8 bases, leaving 16 bases between the germline ends. CDR1 and CDR2 (germline): LGHNA, YNFKEQ. The CDR3 length is 15 residues. The CDR3 DNA is TGTGCCAGCAGCCAAGAGAGGGCTCAGAGCCCCGGCTACACCTTC. Translated: CASSQERAQSPGYTF.

The gene calls are TRBV11-2 and TRBJ2-7, with 8 nucleotides matching TRBD2. Per germline, CDR1 SGHAT and CDR2 FQNNGV. CDR3 length equals 17 residues. J lost 0 bases, V lost 8 bases, and 15 bases had no gene match. CDR3 sequence: CASRPASGYVSSYEQYF. The CDR3 bases are TGTGCCAGCCGTCCGGCTAGCGGGTATGTGAGCTCCTACGAGCAGTACTTC.

CDR3 residues: CASSLTGATNEKLFF. CDR3 in DNA: TGCGCCAGCAGCTTGACCGGGGCAACTAATGAAAAACTGTTTTTT. V usage is TRBV5-1 and J usage is TRBJ1-4, with D uncertain. V gave up 1 base and J gave up 0 bases, with 7 bases separating them. The CDR3 has 15 residues. Germline V gene lookup returns CDR1 SGHRS and CDR2 YFSETQ.

The chain joins TRBV4-2 to TRBJ2-1; TRBD1 agrees at 7 bases. The germline CDR1 and CDR2 sequences are LGHNA and YNFKEQ. V gave up 4 bases and J gave up 7 bases; unmatched junction bases: 7. This CDR3 spans 14 amino acids. CDR3 sequence: CASSRQGIGNEQFF. CDR3 bases: TGTGCCAGCAGCCGACAGGGTATCGGGAATGAGCAGTTCTTC.

The chain is built from TRBV7-3 and TRBJ2-1; TRBD2 matches 10 bases. V was pared by 1 base and J by 6 bases, with 3 bases of the junction left unmatched. The CDR3 runs 15 residues. Germline CDR1 is SGHTA and CDR2 is FQGTGA. The CDR3 nucleotides are TGTGCCAGCAGCTTAAGCCTAGCGGGGGTCAATGAGCAGTTCTTC. This translates into CASSLSLAGVNEQFF.

This chain connects TRBV7-2 to TRBJ2-1, with 7 positions matching TRBD1. Germline CDR1 and CDR2: SGHTA and FQGNSA. The CDR3 has 15 residues. Trimming removed 1 base from V and 1 base from J; junction bases left unmatched: 1. DNA of the CDR3: TGTGCCAGCAGCTTAGACAGGGGATCCTACAATGAGCAGTTCTTC. Translated: CASSLDRGSYNEQFF.

The gene calls are TRBV7-2 and TRBJ2-5, with 8 bases aligning to TRBD1. V shed 3 bases and J 7 bases; nucleotides not matched to a gene: 4. The CDR3 has 13 residues. Germline assignment: CDR1 SGHTA and CDR2 FQGNSA. DNA for the CDR3: TGTGCCAGCAGCTTCGCCGGGACAGGGACCCAGTACTTC. Encoded protein: CASSFAGTGTQYF.